A selection of T cell receptor beta chains follows, all from one sample in a study of shared clonotypes between healthy human individuals. Sequenced by immunoSEQ multiplex PCR; TCRdb stores in-frame clones only, minus some. Among under 350,000 clones listed, around 87% were seen once. The sequenced material came from memory CD8+ T cells sorted from blood. These receptor sequences come from a man between 18 and 29 years old in good health. The CDR3 runs from the conserved cysteine through the conserved F or W. The order of the fields is D gene, J gene, clone size, V gene, CDR3 DNA, CDR3 protein. A D gene is named only where the DNA matches it firmly. Size is stated for part of the rows, as once, few or many counts, or as a class when the clone is expanded.

- | TRBJ1-2 | - | TRBV7-9 | TGTGCCAGCAGCTCGACCTTACAGGGCAACTATGGCTACACCTTC | CASSSTLQGNYGYTF
- | TRBJ2-7 | - | TRBV27 | TGTGCCAGCAGTTTGGAGGGCGGATCCTACGAGCAGTACTTC | CASSLEGGSYEQYF
TRBD1 | TRBJ2-7 | many | TRBV4-2 | TGTGCCAGCAGCCACCACAGGGGGACGAACGACGAGCAGTACTTC | CASSHHRGTNDEQYF
- | TRBJ2-5 | - | TRBV7-9 | TGTGCCAGCAGCTTATATCTATCGGAGACCCAGTACTTC | CASSLYLSETQYF
TRBD1 | TRBJ1-5 | - | TRBV4-2 | TGTGCCAGCAGCCAAGTCGGGACAGCTTTCAATCAGCCCCAGCATTTT | CASSQVGTAFNQPQHF
- | TRBJ2-7 | many | TRBV5-8 | TGTGCCAGCAGCTTGGGGAAAAGCAGGTTCTCCTACGAGCAGTACTTC | CASSLGKSRFSYEQYF
TRBD2 | TRBJ2-7 | - | TRBV14 | TGTGCCAGCAGCCCCCGGGGACTAGCGGGAGGCTACGAGCAGTACTTC | CASSPRGLAGGYEQYF
TRBD2 | TRBJ2-3 | - | TRBV4-1 | TGCGCCAGCAGCCAAGTTGGGATAGCGGGAGGAGTAGATACGCAGTATTTT | CASSQVGIAGGVDTQYF
- | TRBJ2-3 | - | TRBV11-2 | TGTGCCAGCACCCACCCCGTGGGAACTAGCACAGATACGCAGTATTTT | CASTHPVGTSTDTQYF
TRBD1 | TRBJ2-7 | few | TRBV6-1 | TGTGCCAGCAGTCACAGGGGCTCCTACGAGCAGTACTTC | CASSHRGSYEQYF
- | TRBJ2-7 | - | TRBV7-2 | TGTGCCAGCAGCTTTGGCGGATCAAATCACGAGCAGTACTTC | CASSFGGSNHEQYF
- | TRBJ2-1 | once | TRBV30 | TGTGCCTGGGAGGGGGGGCTATACAATGAGCAGTTCTTC | CAWEGGLYNEQFF
- | TRBJ2-1 | - | TRBV11-3 | TGTGCCAGCAGCCCCCCCCCGGGACCACGCAACAATGAGCAGTTCTTC | CASSPPPGPRNNEQFF